The 4 T cell receptor beta chains listed next were all sequenced from one sample in a study of blood T cell repertoires in COVID-19. Produced via immunoSEQ multiplex PCR; TCRdb's table is partial and in-frame only. The sample contains fewer than 200,000 clones, approximately 86% of which appear only once. The sequencing input was peripheral blood. The receptors stem from a man in his forties or fifties with active or convalescent COVID-19.

The chain recombines TRBV7-9 with TRBJ1-5, with 7 positions matching TRBD1. The CDR3 sequence is 13 residues long. V shed 2 bases and J 5 bases; nucleotides not matched to a gene: 0. The germline V gene has CDR1 SEHNR and CDR2 FQNEAQ (reference sequence). The CDR3 region is CASSLTGDQPQHF. CDR3 coding DNA: TGTGCCAGCAGCTTAACAGGGGATCAGCCCCAGCATTTT.

This chain joins TRBV25-1 and TRBJ2-7; D unresolved. The CDR3 runs 14 residues. The V gene's germline CDR1 is MGHDK and CDR2 SYGVNS. V was pared by 1 base and J by 1 base, with 8 bases between. The CDR3 coding sequence is TGTGCCAGCAGTGAATCTTATTCTTCCTACGAGCAGTACTTC. As protein: CASSESYSSYEQYF.

V and J are TRBV7-9 and TRBJ2-7; possibly TRBD1 for D (6 bases). Trimming cost V 5 bases and J 2 bases, with 13 bases left between them. Germline V gene data show CDR1 as SEHNR and CDR2 as FQNEAQ (reference sequence). CDR3 length: 14 residues. The CDR3 DNA reads as TGTGCCAGCAGCCTCTGGGACAACCCCTACGAGCAGTACTTC. Translated, it gives CASSLWDNPYEQYF.

The rearrangement joins TRBV6-5 to TRBJ2-3; possibly TRBD2 for D (5 bases). Germline V gene data show CDR1 as MNHEY and CDR2 as SVGAGI. The length of the CDR3 is 14 residues. V was cut by 2 bases and J by 5 bases, with 11 bases left in between. The CDR3: CASSYTGRGDTQYF. The CDR3, as DNA: TGTGCCAGCAGTTACACGGGGAGAGGAGATACGCAGTATTTT.